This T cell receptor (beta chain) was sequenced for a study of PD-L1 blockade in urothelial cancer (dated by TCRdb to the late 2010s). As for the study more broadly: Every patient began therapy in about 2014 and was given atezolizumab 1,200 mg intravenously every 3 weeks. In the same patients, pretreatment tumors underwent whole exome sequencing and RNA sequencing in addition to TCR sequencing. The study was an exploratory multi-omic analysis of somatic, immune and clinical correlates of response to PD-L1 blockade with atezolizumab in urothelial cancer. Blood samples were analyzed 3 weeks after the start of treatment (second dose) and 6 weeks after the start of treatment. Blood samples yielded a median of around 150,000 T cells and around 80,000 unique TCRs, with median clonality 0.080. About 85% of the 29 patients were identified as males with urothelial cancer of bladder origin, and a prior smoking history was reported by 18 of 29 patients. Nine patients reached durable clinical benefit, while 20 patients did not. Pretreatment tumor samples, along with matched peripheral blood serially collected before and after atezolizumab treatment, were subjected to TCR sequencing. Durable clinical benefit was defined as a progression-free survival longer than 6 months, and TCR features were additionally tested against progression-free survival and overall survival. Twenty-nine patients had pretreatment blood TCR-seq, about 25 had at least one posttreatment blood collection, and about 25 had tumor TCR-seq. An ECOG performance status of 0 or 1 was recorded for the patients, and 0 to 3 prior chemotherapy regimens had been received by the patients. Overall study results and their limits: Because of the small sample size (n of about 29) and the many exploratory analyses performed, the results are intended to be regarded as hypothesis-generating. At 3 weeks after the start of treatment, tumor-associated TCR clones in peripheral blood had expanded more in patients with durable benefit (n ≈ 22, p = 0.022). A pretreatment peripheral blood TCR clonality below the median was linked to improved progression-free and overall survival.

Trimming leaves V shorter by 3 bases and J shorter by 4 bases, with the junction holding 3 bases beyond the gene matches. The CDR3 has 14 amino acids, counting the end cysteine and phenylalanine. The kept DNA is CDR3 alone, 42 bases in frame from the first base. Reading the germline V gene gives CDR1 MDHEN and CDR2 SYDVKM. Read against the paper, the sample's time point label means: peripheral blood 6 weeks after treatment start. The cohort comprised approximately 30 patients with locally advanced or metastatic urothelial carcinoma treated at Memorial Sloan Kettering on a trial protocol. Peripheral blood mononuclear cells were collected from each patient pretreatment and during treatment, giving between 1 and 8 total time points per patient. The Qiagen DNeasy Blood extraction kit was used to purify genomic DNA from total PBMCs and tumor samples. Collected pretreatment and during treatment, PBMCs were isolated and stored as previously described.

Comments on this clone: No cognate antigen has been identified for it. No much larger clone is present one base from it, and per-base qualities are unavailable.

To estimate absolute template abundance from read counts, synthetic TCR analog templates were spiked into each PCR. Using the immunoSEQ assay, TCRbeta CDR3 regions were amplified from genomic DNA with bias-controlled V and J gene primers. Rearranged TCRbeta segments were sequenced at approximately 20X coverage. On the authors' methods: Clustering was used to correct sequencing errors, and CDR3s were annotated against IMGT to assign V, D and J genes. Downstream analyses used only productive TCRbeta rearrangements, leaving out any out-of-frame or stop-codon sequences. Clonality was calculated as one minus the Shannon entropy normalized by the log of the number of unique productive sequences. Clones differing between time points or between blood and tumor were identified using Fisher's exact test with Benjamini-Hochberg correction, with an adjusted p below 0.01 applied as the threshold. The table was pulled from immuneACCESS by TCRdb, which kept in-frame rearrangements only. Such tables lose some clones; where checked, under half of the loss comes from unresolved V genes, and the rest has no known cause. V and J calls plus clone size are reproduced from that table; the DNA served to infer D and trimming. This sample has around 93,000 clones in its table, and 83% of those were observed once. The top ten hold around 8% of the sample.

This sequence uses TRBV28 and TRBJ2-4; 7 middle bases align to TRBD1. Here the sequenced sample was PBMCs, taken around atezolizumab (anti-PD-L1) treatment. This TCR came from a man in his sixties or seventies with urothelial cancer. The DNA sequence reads TGTGCCAGCAGTTTGGGGACAGCTAAAAACATTCAGTACTTC. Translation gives CASSLGTAKNIQYF.